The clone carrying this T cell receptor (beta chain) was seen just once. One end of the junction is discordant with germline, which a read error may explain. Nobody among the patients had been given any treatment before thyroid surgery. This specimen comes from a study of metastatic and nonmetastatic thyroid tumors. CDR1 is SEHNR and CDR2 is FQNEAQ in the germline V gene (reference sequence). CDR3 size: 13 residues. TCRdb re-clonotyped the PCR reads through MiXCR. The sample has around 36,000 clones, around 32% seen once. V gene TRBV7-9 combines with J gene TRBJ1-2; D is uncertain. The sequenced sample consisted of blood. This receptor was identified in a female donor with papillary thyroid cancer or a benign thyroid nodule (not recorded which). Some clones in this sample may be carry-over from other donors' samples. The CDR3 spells CASSFWGNYGYAF. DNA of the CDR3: TGTGCCAGCAGCTTCTGGGGTAACTATGGCTACGCCTTC. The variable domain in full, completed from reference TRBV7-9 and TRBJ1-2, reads DTGVSQNPRHKITKRGQNVTFRCDPISEHNRLYWYRQTLGQGPEFLTYFQNEAQLEKSRLLSDRFSAERPKGSFSTLEIQRTEQGDSAMYLCASSFWGNYGYAFGSGTRLTVV.